This T cell receptor (beta chain) is from a study of T cell repertoires in cytomegalovirus infection. Study-level information: HLA-B-restricted CMV epitopes that are well studied were used alongside recently identified HLA-C-restricted ones. Public TCR beta signatures were indicative of both CMV infection and a matching HLA type. Whole-study findings and limits: It was HLA-C-restricted CMV-specific TCR beta clonotypes that dominated the response ex vivo. Summed public TCR beta family frequency identified CMV carriers bearing the relevant HLA.

Germline CDR1 is SGHTA and CDR2 is FQGTGA. This CDR3 comprises 16 residues. V shed 1 base, J shed 2 bases, and the junction held 6 bases outside the gene matches. In TCRdb, the reads were re-called with MiXCR into one record per CDR3 protein. The table includes about 890,000 distinct CDR3 sequences, approximately 31% detected once. This clonotype was picked up many times. Its antigen is not identified. The chain carries TRBV7-3 and TRBJ2-3; 7 bases are a match to TRBD2. This sequence was found in a human donor in good health (CMV status not recorded). Some clones in this sample may be carry-over from other donors' samples. This sample comprised cultured CD8+ T cells from PBMCs, obtained from culture after CMV antigen stimulation. The CDR3 sequence: CASSLIFGGTTDTQYF. DNA for the CDR3: TGTGCCAGCAGCTTAATCTTCGGGGGGACCACAGATACGCAGTATTTT.